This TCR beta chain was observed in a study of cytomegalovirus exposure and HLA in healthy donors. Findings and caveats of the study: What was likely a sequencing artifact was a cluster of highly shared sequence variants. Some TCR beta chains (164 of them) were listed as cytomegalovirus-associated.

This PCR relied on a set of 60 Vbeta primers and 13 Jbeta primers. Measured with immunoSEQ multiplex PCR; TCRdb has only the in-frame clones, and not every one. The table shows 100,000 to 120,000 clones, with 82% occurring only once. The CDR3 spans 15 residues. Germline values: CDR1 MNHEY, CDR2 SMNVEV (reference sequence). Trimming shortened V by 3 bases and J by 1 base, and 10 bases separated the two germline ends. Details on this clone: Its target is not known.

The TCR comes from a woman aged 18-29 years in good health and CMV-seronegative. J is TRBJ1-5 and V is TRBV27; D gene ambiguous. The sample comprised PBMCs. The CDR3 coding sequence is TGTGCCAGCAGTTTTGGCGGTATGAGCAATCAGCCCCAGCATTTT. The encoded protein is CASSFGGMSNQPQHF.